This TCR beta chain emerged from a study of technical replicates of blood from a handful of donors (dated by TCRdb to the late 2010s). The method behind the library was the immunoSEQ multiplex PCR assay. TCRdb retrieved this table from immuneACCESS and kept in-frame rearrangements only. Not all clones are present; in checked studies, unresolved V genes account for under half, and no reason is known for the remainder. The sample table shows 70,000 to 95,000 clones, and about 91% are seen once. The ten largest account for roughly 0.37% of the sample. The CDR3 contains 18 residues, cysteine and phenylalanine counted. CDR3 DNA is the only sequence kept; it has 54 bases, read in frame from the first base. Compared with germline, V lacks 4 bases and J lacks 3 bases; bases without a gene match: 12. CDR1 is given as MGHRA and CDR2 as YSYEKL, both from the germline V gene. A remark on this clone: There is no known antigen for this receptor. Nothing much larger sits one base from this clone, and base qualities are not available.

The receptor was isolated from a human donor in good health. Some clones in this sample may be carry-over from other donors' samples. Source material: T cells isolated from PBMCs. The rearranged segments are TRBV4-1 and TRBJ2-4, with 10 bases aligning to TRBD2. The CDR3 amino acid sequence is: CASSRGLAVGSGKNIQYF. The nucleotides read TGCGCCAGCAGCCGAGGACTAGCGGTAGGGAGTGGCAAAAACATTCAGTACTTC.